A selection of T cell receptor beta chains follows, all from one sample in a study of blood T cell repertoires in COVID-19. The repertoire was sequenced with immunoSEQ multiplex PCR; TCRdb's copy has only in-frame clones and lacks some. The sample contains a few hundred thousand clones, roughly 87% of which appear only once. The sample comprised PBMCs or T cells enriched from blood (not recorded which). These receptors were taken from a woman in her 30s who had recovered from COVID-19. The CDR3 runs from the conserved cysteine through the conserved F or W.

CDR3 protein: CATYGWLENAGYTF
V gene: TRBV28
J gene: TRBJ1-2

CDR3 protein: CASSGWERAGELFF
V gene: TRBV3-1/TRBV3-2
J gene: TRBJ2-2

CDR3 protein: CSVEGPGGSGELFF
V gene: TRBV29-1
J gene: TRBJ2-2

CDR3 protein: CASRYGGGTEAFF
V gene: TRBV2
J gene: TRBJ1-1

CDR3 protein: CASSPRQGIEKLFF
V gene: TRBV7-9
J gene: TRBJ1-4

CDR3 protein: CASSRGGAGETQYF
V gene: TRBV7-3
J gene: TRBJ2-5

CDR3 protein: CASSGAVGTEAFF
V gene: TRBV19
J gene: TRBJ1-1

CDR3 protein: CATSDLLGREGTDTQYF
V gene: TRBV24-1
J gene: TRBJ2-3

CDR3 protein: CASSRSSGYPNMNTEAFF
V gene: TRBV28
J gene: TRBJ1-1

CDR3 protein: CASRRRGTSGRGGGELFF
V gene: TRBV19
J gene: TRBJ2-2

CDR3 protein: CASSPSGTSGAYEQYF
V gene: TRBV18
J gene: TRBJ2-7

CDR3 protein: CASSSGRPKGSYEQYF
V gene: TRBV18
J gene: TRBJ2-7

CDR3 protein: CASSHYGGGQPQHF
V gene: TRBV3-1/TRBV3-2
J gene: TRBJ1-5

CDR3 protein: CASSWTPTSGVTNEQFF
V gene: TRBV7-3
J gene: TRBJ2-1

CDR3 protein: CASSDRFRGSGVDTQYF
V gene: TRBV6-1
J gene: TRBJ2-3

CDR3 protein: CASSYSQGTGAHEQYF
V gene: TRBV6-5
J gene: TRBJ2-7

CDR3 protein: CASGFAPPGEGANTEAFF
V gene: TRBV12-5
J gene: TRBJ1-1

CDR3 protein: CASSPGQNYEQYF
V gene: TRBV6-5
J gene: TRBJ2-7

CDR3 protein: CASSQGTRLSGELFF
V gene: TRBV3-1/TRBV3-2
J gene: TRBJ2-2

CDR3 protein: CAWSVQGNQPQHF
V gene: TRBV30
J gene: TRBJ1-5

CDR3 protein: CASSLGRVRDTQYF
V gene: TRBV5-1
J gene: TRBJ2-3

CDR3 protein: CASSERWTEALYTEAFF
V gene: TRBV27
J gene: TRBJ1-1

CDR3 protein: CAWSYRGLEKQPQHF
V gene: TRBV30
J gene: TRBJ1-5

CDR3 protein: CASRRDRTTDTQYF
V gene: TRBV5-1
J gene: TRBJ2-3

CDR3 protein: CASSARQGAYEQHF
V gene: TRBV27
J gene: TRBJ2-7

CDR3 protein: CASSDRNQPQHF
V gene: TRBV6-2/TRBV6-3
J gene: TRBJ1-5

CDR3 protein: CASSYQGSEKLFF
V gene: TRBV6-5
J gene: TRBJ1-4